Below, 28 T cell receptor beta chains from the same sample are listed, as sequenced in a study of T-cell memory formation after mild COVID-19. A single record per CDR3 protein comes from TCRdb applying MiXCR to the 5' RACE reads. The table lists roughly 48,000 distinct CDR3 sequences, 25% to 30% of them singletons. Input material: PBMCs or a T cell subset sorted from them (not recorded which). These receptors were taken from a man between 18 and 29 years old who had mild COVID-19 (a few samples of this study predate the infection). Cell type and time point are not known.

The V and J genes are TRBV4-3 and TRBJ2-7; possibly TRBD2 for D (5 bases). The CDR3 is made up of 13 amino acids. The germline gives CDR1 LGHNA, CDR2 YSLEER. The V end was cut by 4 bases, the J end by 5 bases, with 12 bases between. The CDR3 coding sequence is TGCGCCAGCAGCCTTCGGACTGGCAACGAGCAGTACTTC. Protein sequence: CASSLRTGNEQYF.

This clonotype was detected only a few times. This chain joins TRBV9 and TRBJ2-3, with 9 nucleotides matching TRBD2. The J segment lost 5 bases and the V segment lost 0 bases, leaving 4 bases of the junction unmatched. Germline CDR1 SGDLS, CDR2 YYNGEE. The CDR3 sequence is 15 residues long. CDR3 in DNA: TGTGCCAGCAGCGTAGAAGCGGGGGGCAAAGATACGCAGTATTTT. It specifies CASSVEAGGKDTQYF.

The sample holds a few counts of this clonotype. V and J are TRBV29-1 and TRBJ2-5; D is perhaps TRBD2 (6 bases). V gave up 7 bases and J gave up 9 bases, with 15 bases separating them. Germline V gene sequence: CDR1 SQVTM, CDR2 ANQGSEA. This CDR3 region has 11 residues. The CDR3 DNA reads TGCAGCGCGTTTGGGACTGAGGCCCAGTACTTC. It is translated as CSAFGTEAQYF.

V and J are TRBV6-2 or TRBV6-3 and TRBJ2-1; TRBD2 matches at 7 bases. The V and J ends lost 6 bases and 0 bases, in that order; junction bases with no gene match: 2. Germline V lookup: CDR1 MNHEY, CDR2 SVGEGT. CDR3 length equals 14 residues. The CDR3 nucleotides are TGTGCCAGCAGCGGGGGGAGCTCCTACAATGAGCAGTTCTTC. This codes for CASSGGSSYNEQFF.

This chain joins TRBV15 and TRBJ2-3; the match to TRBD1 covers 7 bases. After removal of 4 bases from V and 5 bases from J, the junction contained 9 bases not matched to a gene. The CDR3 has 15 amino acids. The germline CDR1 and CDR2 sequences are LNHNV and YYDKDF (reference sequence). CDR3 nucleotides: TGTGCCACCAGCAACGCCAGGGGGAGAGAAGATACGCAGTATTTT. Residues: CATSNARGREDTQYF.

This clonotype has more than one count but fewer than ten. The rearrangement joins TRBV20-1 to TRBJ1-1; D is unresolved. Trimming took off 6 bases at V and 4 bases at J, with 9 bases between the two ends. This CDR3 spans 11 amino acids. Germline V gene data show CDR1 as DFQATT and CDR2 as SNEGSKA (reference sequence). The CDR3 bases are TGCAGTGCAACTTTCGGCACTGAAGCTTTCTTT. It encodes CSATFGTEAFF.

This clonotype was detected a few times. The chain is built from TRBV29-1 and TRBJ2-7; either TRBD1 or TRBD2 may supply D (7 bases each). The CDR3 runs to 13 residues. Between the trimmed V and J ends, which lost 6 bases and 3 bases, there was a span of 15 bases. Germline CDR1 is SQVTM and CDR2 is ANQGSEA. Written as DNA, the CDR3 is TGCAGCGTAGCGACAGGGAGGGACTACGAGCAGTACTTC. Its translation is CSVATGRDYEQYF.

The V and J genes are TRBV4-1 and TRBJ2-7; 11 nucleotides line up with TRBD2. This CDR3 region has 14 residues. Germline-derived CDR1 and CDR2 are MGHRA and YSYEKL. V gave up 2 bases and J gave up 4 bases; unmatched junction bases: 1. The CDR3 nucleotides are TGCGCCAGCAGCCAAACTAGCGGGGGTTACGAGCAGTACTTC. Its translation: CASSQTSGGYEQYF.

This clonotype was picked up a small number of times. This sequence joins TRBV24-1 and TRBJ2-1; D remains ambiguous. Germline V gives CDR1 KGHDR, CDR2 SFDVKD. Trimming cost V 5 bases and J 9 bases, with 7 bases left between them. This CDR3 comprises 11 residues. CDR3 bases: TGTGCCACCAGTGCCTCCAGTGAGCAGTTCTTC. Translation gives CATSASSEQFF.

The J gene is TRBJ2-7, the V gene TRBV7-2; the D gene is possibly TRBD2 (7 bases). The CDR3 is 14 amino acids. V lost 4 bases and J lost 7, with 17 bases in between. Germline CDR1 is SGHTA and CDR2 is FQGNSA. The CDR3 DNA reads as TGTGCCAGCAGCTCGCGGGGGCCGAATGAGGAGCAGTACGTC. It is translated as CASSSRGPNEEQYV.

This clonotype appeared a few times. CDR3 DNA sequence: TGTGCCAGCAGGCAAGGCCAGGGGGCATCCTACGAGCAGTACTTC. Its translation is CASRQGQGASYEQYF. This chain joins TRBV6-5 and TRBJ2-7; TRBD1 matches at 8 bases. This CDR3 contains 15 residues. After removal of 6 bases from V and 1 base from J, the junction contained 8 bases not matched to a gene. Looked up from germline, CDR1 is MNHEY and CDR2 is SVGAGI.

V and J are TRBV5-1 and TRBJ1-5, with D tentatively TRBD1 (5 bases). Between the trimmed V and J ends, which lost 0 bases and 4 bases, there was a span of 11 bases. From germline, CDR1 is SGHRS and CDR2 YFSETQ. The CDR3 covers 15 residues. The CDR3 DNA sequence: TGCGCCAGCAGCTTGGTCCCAGGGCAGAATCAGCCCCAGCATTTT. Its translation is CASSLVPGQNQPQHF. The variable domain in full, completed from reference TRBV5-1 and TRBJ1-5, reads KAGVTQTPRYLIKTRGQQVTLSCSPISGHRSVSWYQQTPGQGLQFLFEYFSETQRNKGNFPGRFSGRQFSNSRSEMNVSTLELGDSALYLCASSLVPGQNQPQHFGDGTRLSIL.

The J gene is TRBJ1-2, the V gene TRBV20-1, with D unclear. CDR1 DFQATT and CDR2 SNEGSKA come from the germline V gene (reference sequence). This CDR3 region has 9 residues. Between the trimmed V and J ends, which lost 3 bases and 8 bases, there was a span of 4 bases. DNA for the CDR3: TGCAGTGCTAGTAACGGCTACACCTTC. Translation: CSASNGYTF.

The J gene is TRBJ2-7, the V gene TRBV4-1, with 11 bases aligning to TRBD2. The V segment lost 2 bases and the J segment 3 bases; nucleotides outside the gene matches: 3. Germline CDR1 and CDR2: MGHRA and YSYEKL. The CDR3 covers 15 residues. CDR3 residues: CASSQTSGGRYEQYV. CDR3 bases: TGCGCCAGCAGCCAAACTAGCGGGGGCCGCTACGAGCAGTACGTC.

This clonotype turned up a few times. The V call is TRBV7-9, the J call TRBJ2-7, with D unclear. Germline lookup yields CDR1 SEHNR and CDR2 FQNEAQ (reference sequence). The V end was cut by 3 bases, the J end by 6 bases, with 9 bases between. The CDR3 consists of 12 residues. This chain's CDR3 is CASSFSMGEQYV. The DNA for the CDR3 is TGTGCCAGCAGCTTTTCCATGGGCGAGCAGTACGTC.

This clonotype was seen a handful of times. The rearrangement uses TRBV10-1 and TRBJ1-1, with D unresolved. This CDR3 is 14 amino acids long. The V gene's germline CDR1 is WNHNN and CDR2 SYGVQD (reference sequence). The V end was cut by 0 bases, the J end by 1 base, with 6 bases between. Written as DNA, the CDR3 is TGCGCCAGCAGTGAGTCGTGGGGGAACACTGAAGCTTTCTTT. This sequence encodes CASSESWGNTEAFF.

This sequence joins TRBV18 and TRBJ2-7; TRBD1 agrees at 11 bases. CDR3 length: 17 residues. Trimming removed 3 bases from V and 4 bases from J; junction bases left unmatched: 11. In germline, CDR1 is KGHSH, CDR2 LQKENI. As DNA, the CDR3 is TGTGCCAGCTCACCCGGACAGGGGGCCGTTTTTCCTTACGAGCAGTACTTC. It is translated as CASSPGQGAVFPYEQYF. The full variable domain, rest sourced from reference TRBV18 and TRBJ2-7, is NAGVMQNPRHLVRRRGQEARLRCSPMKGHSHVYWYRQLPEEGLKFMVYLQKENIIDESGMPKERFSAEFPKEGPSILRIQQVVRGDSAAYFCASSPGQGAVFPYEQYFGPGTRLTVT.

This clonotype was detected ten times or more. This sequence joins TRBV5-1 and TRBJ2-3, with TRBD2 as a possible D gene (5 bases). The CDR3 loop spans 14 amino acids. Germline lookup yields CDR1 SGHRS and CDR2 YFSETQ. V lost 5 bases and J lost 5, with 15 bases in between. CDR3 residues: CASRSSSGVDTQYF. The CDR3 coding sequence is TGCGCCAGCAGATCGAGCAGCGGAGTAGATACGCAGTATTTT.

This clonotype has at least ten counts. The chain couples TRBV4-3 to TRBJ2-1, with a weak D call TRBD2 (6 bases). V shed 3 bases and J shed 6 bases, with 12 bases lying between them. Germline lookup yields CDR1 LGHNA and CDR2 YSLEER. The CDR3 has 14 amino acids. This chain's CDR3 is CASSHSGGRNEQFF. The DNA of the CDR3 is TGCGCCAGCAGCCACAGCGGAGGGCGCAATGAGCAGTTCTTC.

The sample holds many counts of this clonotype. The rearrangement links TRBV11-1 to TRBJ2-4; no definite D call. This CDR3 spans 11 amino acids. Trimming removed 5 bases at V and 11 bases at J, with 10 bases between. In germline, CDR1 is SGHAT, CDR2 FQDESV (reference sequence). Here the CDR3 reads CASSTGPFQYF. As DNA, the CDR3 is TGTGCCAGCAGCACCGGACCTTTTCAGTACTTC.

The sample holds a few counts of this clonotype. V usage is TRBV5-1 and J usage is TRBJ2-7; D may be TRBD2 (5 bases). The CDR3 sequence is 13 residues long. V was shortened by 0 bases and J by 4 bases, with 8 bases between the two germline ends. Looked up from germline, CDR1 is SGHRS and CDR2 is YFSETQ. Written as DNA, the CDR3 is TGCGCCAGCAGCTTGGGAACGGGGTACGAGCAGTACGTC. It encodes CASSLGTGYEQYV.

This clonotype was seen a few times. V and J are TRBV6-5 and TRBJ2-3; 7 nucleotides match TRBD2. From germline, CDR1 is MNHEY and CDR2 SVGAGI. The CDR3 is made up of 15 amino acids. V was clipped by 6 bases and J by 0 bases; unmatched bases: 6. CDR3 loop: CASSIFGGSTDTQYF. CDR3 nucleotides: TGTGCCAGCAGCATCTTCGGGGGGAGCACAGATACGCAGTATTTT.

The table lists this clonotype with a few counts. The chain is built from TRBV4-3 and TRBJ2-3; the D gene is possibly TRBD1 (7 bases). Trimming shortened V by 0 bases and J by 2 bases, and 9 bases separated the two germline ends. This CDR3 contains 15 residues. Per germline, CDR1 LGHNA and CDR2 YSLEER. The CDR3 reads CASSQDRGVTDTQYF. In DNA, the CDR3 is TGCGCCAGCAGCCAAGACAGGGGGGTCACAGATACGCAGTATTTT.

V and J are TRBV20-1 and TRBJ1-5; D may be TRBD1 (5 bases). The V end was cut by 0 bases, the J end by 5 bases, with 11 bases between. Germline V gene sequence: CDR1 DFQATT, CDR2 SNEGSKA (reference sequence). CDR3 length equals 14 residues. The CDR3 reads CSARDLGPDQPQHF. The CDR3 region has the DNA TGCAGTGCTAGAGATCTGGGGCCTGATCAGCCCCAGCATTTT.

V usage is TRBV28 and J usage is TRBJ2-7; 7 positions agree with TRBD1. J gave up 5 bases and V 3 bases, and 4 bases lay outside the gene matches. Per germline, CDR1 MDHEN and CDR2 SYDVKM. The CDR3 contains 13 residues. The CDR3 region is CASSFRTGDEQYV. CDR3 bases: TGTGCCAGCAGTTTCCGGACAGGTGACGAGCAGTACGTC.

The chain joins TRBV6-5 to TRBJ1-2; TRBD1 might be the D (6 bases). The ends were cut back, 5 bases at V and 4 bases at J, with 26 bases in the middle. This CDR3 region has 18 residues. CDR1 is MNHEY and CDR2 is SVGAGI in the germline V gene. The CDR3 coding sequence is TGTGCCAGCAGTCCCCTGAGGGGGGGCGACCCTAAGGGCTATGGCTACACCTTC. Protein product: CASSPLRGGDPKGYGYTF.

The chain has TRBV4-3 and TRBJ2-3; either TRBD1 or TRBD2 may fit D (5 bases each). The CDR3 loop spans 16 amino acids. V lost 0 bases to trimming and J lost 3 bases, with 13 bases between them. Per the germline V gene, CDR1 is LGHNA and CDR2 is YSLEER. The CDR3 sequence is CASSQEGVGFTDTQYF. The CDR3 DNA is TGCGCCAGCAGCCAAGAGGGGGTCGGGTTTACAGATACGCAGTATTTT.

The chain couples TRBV6-5 to TRBJ2-1; the D gene is possibly TRBD2 (6 bases). The V end lost 7 bases, the J end lost 4 bases, and 11 bases lay between the germline ends. This CDR3 spans 13 amino acids. CDR1 MNHEY and CDR2 SVGAGI come from the germline V gene. In DNA form, the CDR3 reads TGTGCCAGCAAAACGGGGAGGTACAATGAGCAGTTCTTC. This encodes CASKTGRYNEQFF.